This record looks at one T cell receptor (beta chain) sequence and its context. No cognate antigen has been identified for it. The record has no base qualities; no much larger clone is one base away. The cohort consisted of more than 650 healthy bone marrow donors. At the time of sampling, every cohort member was nominally healthy, though immune exposures that went unrecorded were likely present. The donor tested CMV seronegative and was one of the 352 seronegative cohort members. Each donor provided a peripheral blood sample, and peripheral blood mononuclear cells were used for TCR beta sequencing. Genomic DNA was extracted from the blood cell samples with the Qiagen DNeasy Blood Extraction Kit. This specimen belongs to a study of cytomegalovirus exposure and HLA in healthy donors (dated by TCRdb to about 2017). Turning to the overall study: An earlier analysis of about 530 of the donors reported about 280 Gb of sequence data and around 120 million unique TCR beta sequences obtained from around 170 million T cells. The later analysis used no new phenotypic data to find candidate immune exposures, relying instead on TCR beta sequences and their occurrence across donors. In a later genetic analysis, genome-wide SNP genotypes for about 60% of the 666 donors were used, and that subset was treated as a discovery cohort. Donor age, sex, ethnicity and CMV serostatus were compiled together with the repertoire data. Every discovery cohort repertoire had been produced on one sequencing platform. The study used immunosequencing to profile the T cell repertoires of more than 650 subjects and linked those repertoires to cytomegalovirus serostatus. An earlier analysis of approximately 500 of the donors applied high-throughput TCR beta sequencing to assess whether each TCR beta V gene segment acted as functional or pseudogenic. To predict cytomegalovirus infection status, the study combined high-throughput TCR immunosequencing, statistical association of individual TCRs with disease status, and machine learning. Among 398 genotyped donors of the cohort, an average of around 220,000 unique TCR beta nucleotide sequences was sequenced per donor, of which 15% to 20% were non-productive. Of the roughly 390 genotyped donors, over 80% were placed in the genetic ancestry cluster associated with self-reported Caucasian donors. A later analysis re-analyzed previously published TCR beta repertoires from 660 or so donors and added high-resolution HLA genotyping to study TCR occurrence patterns. The number of donors typed differed by locus, with about 620-630 for A, B, C, DRB1 and DQB1, roughly 520 for DQA1, 600 to 610 for DPA1, and approximately 470 for DPB1. In addition to the first cohort of approximately 650 subjects, a separate validation cohort of 130 or so different subjects was used. An early release covering roughly 600 HLA-typed donors comprised about 300 gigabases of sequencing data and around 86 million unique TCR sequences. The aim of the study was to test whether cataloging public T cell receptors could identify signatures of past pathogen exposure. Class I and class II HLA loci were covered by the typing at four-digit resolution. Roughly five DR-DQ haplotypes were handled as single units for association and clustering because linkage in the cohort was strong. On the study overall, not on this receptor specifically: In a later analysis, HLA-associated TCR beta chains were found to be more clonally expanded and to have lower generation probabilities than equally common non-associated chains. Only TCR beta chains were sequenced in this cohort, and the absence of alpha or paired-chain data limited detectable features. The authors suggested that the approach could potentially be extended to other disease states and immunological phenotypes. Three of the identified cytomegalovirus-associated TCR beta chains were confirmed in vitro to be specific for cytomegalovirus antigens. In both the original and validation cohorts, the classifier was reported to diagnose cytomegalovirus status with high specificity and sensitivity. Presence/absence analyses assumed roughly uniform sequencing depth across donors, an assumption that may not hold. A further reported finding was that TCR beta sequences accurately predicted the HLA-A and HLA-B alleles for most subjects in the first cohort. According to a later genetic analysis, donors in an Asian-associated ancestry cluster had fewer N-insertions in productive TCRs than the roughly 700-donor mean. The earlier analysis of fewer than 750 of the donors excluded some 16 rarely observed V segments, including chromosome 9 orphons, because counts were too low. In an earlier analysis of several hundred of the donors, most TCR beta V segments were observed in productive rearrangements about 90% or about 30% of the time, broadly matching IMGT annotations. When HLA alleles, especially DR and DQ, strongly co-occurred, TCR associations were difficult to assign to individual alleles. At a false discovery rate of 0.05, a later analysis linked 15,000 to 20,000 TCR beta sequences to specific HLA alleles. HLA typing was unavailable for some donors at each locus, so association tests used only the typed subset. In a later analysis, most CMV-associated TCR beta chains were found to appear HLA-restricted, with HLA associations seemingly driven largely by CMV exposure. The study gave a list of 150 to 200 TCR beta chains associated with cytomegalovirus. In a later analysis, several top co-occurrence clusters were reported to appear linked to parvovirus B19, influenza, CMV and Epstein-Barr virus. In a later genetic analysis, a missense DCLRE1C variant was associated with V-gene and J-gene trimming of TCR beta chains, and the association was replicated in an independent cohort. Linkage disequilibrium might explain the correlated functional status among segregating V segments, but an unknown experimental factor could not be ruled out. CMV serostatus was the only immune exposure information available for the cohort. In a later analysis, the rate of TCR association differed among HLA loci, with DRB1 alleles having the most associated TCRs and HLA-C alleles having the fewest. Across donors, most TCR sequences were observed very rarely, whereas some public TCRs were present in many individuals. The sequencing pipeline was judged likely to have produced a cluster of highly shared sequence variants as a technical artifact.

The library was generated by the immunoSEQ multiplex PCR assay. For the multiplex PCR, a mixture combining 60 forward primers for TCR Vbeta segments and 13 reverse primers for TCR Jbeta segments was used. Amplification of the CDR3 region of rearranged TCR beta genes was performed with a multiplex PCR assay on genomic DNA. Amplified TCR beta libraries were sequenced as 87-base-pair reads on the Illumina HiSeq System. Processing in the source paper ran as follows. A later analysis counted about 80 million unique TCR beta chains across the 600 to 850 repertoires, and roughly 10 million of these chains were shared by at least two donors. A nearest-neighbor algorithm error-corrected the raw reads and collapsed the reads into unique sequences, merging closely related sequences to remove PCR and sequencing errors. Alignment of CDR3 sequences to IMGT reference sequences was used to assign V, D and J gene segments. Each retained sequence needed at least a six-nucleotide match to both a V gene segment and a J gene segment. A rearrangement counted as productive if the CDR3 had no stop codons and remained in frame with V and J, and every other rearrangement counted as non-productive. CDR3 was defined by IMGT convention, running from the second conserved V-encoded cysteine to the conserved J-encoded phenylalanine. In an earlier analysis of more than 550 of the donors, sequences lacking an unambiguous match to a single V gene segment were excluded. In an earlier analysis of several hundred of the donors, a V segment was called functional when productive rearrangements were above 56.7%, and segregating when the standard deviation between donors exceeded 5%. To diagnose cytomegalovirus status from the catalog of TCR beta chain sequences, a statistical classification framework was built. In a later analysis, TCR nucleotide sequences were compared against IMGT/GENE-DB human TR gene sequences so that V and J genes could be assigned. A later analysis assigned CDR3 sequences and most-parsimonious VDJ recombination scenarios with the TCRdist pipeline. In a later analysis, every TCR beta chain was defined by the combination of its CDR3 amino acid sequence and its V-gene family, and reads without a unique V-gene family were dropped. To address suspected cross-contamination and a sequencing artifact, a later analysis removed over 500 highly shared, low-generation-probability nucleotide sequences. A later analysis calculated a clonal expansion index for each public chain from normalized within-repertoire ranks of inferred template counts. A later analysis computed generation probabilities with a VDJ recombination model fitted to out-of-frame rearrangements, and checked the results against IGoR. In a later analysis, TCR-TCR, TCR-HLA and TCR-CMV co-occurrence was scored with hypergeometric tests, and a repertoire-size bias correction was applied to TCR pairs. In a later analysis, false discovery rates were estimated by permuting HLA or CMV assignments 20 times. A later analysis grouped co-occurring TCRs with DBSCAN, adding TCRdist sequence similarity when clustering within HLA-allele-positive subsets. Co-occurrence clustering excluded repertoires with fewer than 30,000 or more than 120,000 public chains, plus five with anomalous nucleotide sharing. This immuneACCESS table, as held by TCRdb, lists in-frame sequences with V and J called but not all clones. Of the missing ones, under half trace to an unresolved V gene in checked studies; the others have no known cause. That table is the source of V, J and clone size, and D and trimming were worked out from the DNA. For this sample there are 100,000 or so clones; about 83% appear just once. In total, the top ten clones hold 6.1% of the sample.

The clonotype was recovered from a man aged 18 to 30 in good health and CMV-seronegative. Sequenced material: PBMCs.

The base sequence is TGTGCCAGCAGCCCAGACAGGAGCACTGAAGCTTTCTTT. Protein translation: CASSPDRSTEAFF. Recombination connected TRBV7-2 to TRBJ1-1; the D gene is possibly TRBD1, with 6 bases matching. Trimming at the junction amounts to 5 bases on V and 4 bases on J, and the germline ends lie 11 bases apart. The germline V gene supplies CDR1 SGHTA and CDR2 FQGNSA. CDR3 length: 13 amino acids, cysteine to phenylalanine. Just CDR3 DNA is preserved here, 39 bases in frame from base 1.